This T cell receptor beta chain was captured by sequencing in a study of T cell repertoires in cytomegalovirus infection. TCRdb analysed the reads with MiXCR anew, one entry per CDR3 protein. The sample contains more than 250,000 distinct CDR3 sequences, 20% to 30% of which appear only once. As regards this clonotype: Antigen unknown.

The germline V gene has CDR1 DFQATT and CDR2 SNEGSKA (reference sequence). Between the trimmed V and J ends, which lost 3 bases and 6 bases, there was a span of 20 bases. The CDR3 has 16 amino acids. Sequenced material: cultured PBMCs, taken from culture after CMV antigen stimulation. The chain couples TRBV20-1 to TRBJ2-2; the D gene is possibly TRBD2 (7 bases). The source of this sequence is a human donor in good health (CMV status not recorded). Some clones in this sample may be carry-over from other donors' samples. CDR3 in amino acids: CSASSRGRERSGELFF. The CDR3 bases are TGCAGTGCTAGTTCACGGGGGCGGGAGAGGTCCGGGGAGCTGTTTTTT.